These 21 T cell receptor beta chains share one sample of origin, sequenced in a study of follicular helper T cells after annual influenza vaccination. Noted time point: 2015-2016 season, pre-vaccination. Sequencing was performed with immunoSEQ multiplex PCR; in TCRdb, only in-frame clones are kept and a portion is missing. The table records around 9,600 clones, roughly 82% of them present only once. The specimen was CXCR5+ CD38- circulating T follicular helper cells from blood, collected on the day of influenza vaccination. This sample's subset: circulating Tfh, non-naive CD4+CXCR5+PD-1+ (ICOS+CD38+ or ICOS-CD38-). The receptor source for this set is an adult who received the influenza vaccine.

V gene TRBV2 combines with J gene TRBJ1-5; a possible D gene is TRBD1 (6 bases). The germline gives CDR1 SNHLY, CDR2 FYNNEI. The CDR3 runs to 13 residues. With 8 bases removed from V and 6 bases from J, the gap between germline ends came to 14 bases. The CDR3 protein is CASRTRGFQPQHF. CDR3 in DNA: TGTGCCAGCCGAACTAGGGGGTTTCAGCCCCAGCATTTT.

This clone appeared a single time. CDR3 nucleotides: TGTGCCAGCAGTTCCTACAGGGGGGTTAACTATGGCTACACCTTC. Protein: CASSSYRGVNYGYTF. The rearrangement uses TRBV28 and TRBJ1-2; the match to TRBD1 covers 8 bases. Germline-derived CDR1 and CDR2 are MDHEN and SYDVKM. There are 15 residues in the CDR3. V shed 4 bases and J 1 base; nucleotides not matched to a gene: 5.

Written as DNA, the CDR3 is TGTGCCACCAGCAGATCCCTAGACAGGGAGGCTGACTACACCTTC. This sequence encodes CATSRSLDREADYTF. The chain combines TRBV15 with TRBJ1-2; 7 bases match TRBD1. The CDR3 has 15 residues. After removal of 2 bases from V and 10 bases from J, the junction contained 13 bases not matched to a gene. Germline V lookup: CDR1 LNHNV, CDR2 YYDKDF (reference sequence).

V gene TRBV6-1 combines with J gene TRBJ1-5; TRBD1 matches 7 bases. The CDR3 loop spans 15 amino acids. From germline, CDR1 is MNHNS and CDR2 SASEGT. V lost 7 bases, J lost 1 base, and 7 bases stayed unmatched. This CDR3 reads CASKRTGDSNQPQHF. The CDR3 DNA sequence: TGTGCCAGCAAAAGAACAGGGGACAGCAATCAGCCCCAGCATTTT.

The J gene is TRBJ2-5, the V gene TRBV6-1; D might be TRBD1 (5 bases). The CDR3 spans 14 residues. Trimming removed 4 bases from V and 9 bases from J, with 18 bases in between. Germline lookup yields CDR1 MNHNS and CDR2 SASEGT. The CDR3 protein is CASSGGMGLQSQYF. CDR3 bases: TGTGCCAGCAGTGGCGGCATGGGGCTCCAGTCCCAGTACTTC.

The V gene is TRBV18, the J gene TRBJ1-1, with D tentatively TRBD1 (6 bases). Germline CDR1 reads KGHSH; CDR2 reads LQKENI. V was pared by 4 bases and J by 5 bases, with 20 bases between. The CDR3 is 16 amino acids. For the CDR3, the DNA is TGTGCCAGCTCACAAAGCCTCTCAGGGGTCGAGACTGAAGCTTTCTTT. Residues: CASSQSLSGVETEAFF. Full variable domain (outside the CDR3, taken from reference TRBV18 and TRBJ1-1): NAGVMQNPRHLVRRRGQEARLRCSPMKGHSHVYWYRQLPEEGLKFMVYLQKENIIDESGMPKERFSAEFPKEGPSILRIQQVVRGDSAAYFCASSQSLSGVETEAFFGQGTRLTVV.

This clone was recorded only once. The chain combines TRBV18 with TRBJ2-3; D gene uncertain. V was trimmed by 2 bases and J by 8 bases, leaving 14 bases between them. In germline, CDR1 is KGHSH, CDR2 LQKENI. This CDR3 contains 14 residues. CDR3 residues: CASSPESSGGTQYF. The CDR3 DNA follows: TGTGCCAGCTCACCAGAGTCGTCGGGTGGTACGCAGTATTTT.

This rearrangement joins TRBV10-3 to TRBJ1-2; possible D gene TRBD1, 5 bases. V shed 0 bases and J shed 7 bases, with 9 bases lying between them. The CDR3 has 13 residues. The germline V gene has CDR1 ENHRY and CDR2 SYGVKD. CDR3 bases: TGTGCCATCAGTGAGTCAGCGGGGGTTGGCTACACCTTC. It yields the protein CAISESAGVGYTF.

Here the CDR3 reads CASSFRFTRTDTQYF. The CDR3 DNA reads TGTGCCAGCAGTTTCAGATTTACGCGCACAGATACGCAGTATTTT. This chain uses TRBV27 with TRBJ2-3; no definite D call. The CDR3 loop spans 15 amino acids. Germline V gene lookup returns CDR1 MNHEY and CDR2 SMNVEV (reference sequence). V was trimmed by 3 bases and J by 1 base, leaving 11 bases between them.

This clone was counted a few times. The V gene is TRBV2, the J gene TRBJ1-1; D might be TRBD1 (5 bases). Germline CDR1 is SNHLY and CDR2 is FYNNEI. The CDR3 has 15 residues. Trimming stripped 3 bases from V and 5 bases from J, with 16 bases between. CDR3 region: CASSDPGVSRTEAFF. DNA of the CDR3: TGTGCCAGCAGTGATCCGGGGGTATCGCGAACTGAAGCTTTCTTT. The whole variable domain, filled in from reference TRBV2 and TRBJ1-1, reads EPEVTQTPSHQVTQMGQEVILRCVPISNHLYFYWYRQILGQKVEFLVSFYNNEISEKSEIFDDQFSVERPDGSNFTLKIRSTKLEDSAMYFCASSDPGVSRTEAFFGQGTRLTVV.

V usage is TRBV19 and J usage is TRBJ1-4; D possibly corresponds to TRBD1 (6 bases). From germline, CDR1 is LNHDA and CDR2 SQIVND (reference sequence). This CDR3 has 14 amino acids. With 10 bases removed from V and 6 bases from J, the gap between germline ends came to 18 bases. The CDR3 bases are TGTGCCACCAACGAGGGGACAAAGCATGAAAAACTGTTTTTT. It is translated as CATNEGTKHEKLFF.

The V gene is TRBV5-1, the J gene TRBJ2-5; D possibly matches TRBD1 or TRBD2 (5 bases each). The V end lost 4 bases, the J end lost 3 bases, and 13 bases lay between the germline ends. CDR3 length: 14 amino acids. Germline V lookup: CDR1 SGHRS, CDR2 YFSETQ. The DNA of the CDR3 is TGCGCCAGCAGCCCCCTTGGGGGAGAAGAGACCCAGTACTTC. Translated, it gives CASSPLGGEETQYF.

This clone was seen only once. The chain carries TRBV27 and TRBJ1-2; TRBD1 might be the D (6 bases). This CDR3 spans 15 amino acids. Trimming left V 9 bases short and J 4 bases short, with 21 bases between. CDR1 and CDR2 (germline): MNHEY, SMNVEV (reference sequence). The CDR3: CASSDGGGGGYGYTF. The CDR3 nucleotides are TGTGCCAGTAGTGACGGAGGGGGAGGTGGCTATGGCTACACCTTC.

The gene calls are TRBV7-8 and TRBJ2-3, with D hard to call. Looked up from germline, CDR1 is SGHVS and CDR2 is FQNEAQ. The CDR3 has 16 residues. With 1 base removed from V and 8 bases from J, the gap between germline ends came to 19 bases. The CDR3 nucleotides read TGTGCCAGCAGCTTAGGTCGTACCGGGCTCAGAGGTACGCAGTATTTT. Encoded protein: CASSLGRTGLRGTQYF.

V usage is TRBV28 and J usage is TRBJ1-2; D is undetermined. The germline CDR1 and CDR2 sequences are MDHEN and SYDVKM. The CDR3 length is 13 residues. Trimming shortened V by 2 bases and J by 7 bases, and 11 bases separated the two germline ends. The CDR3 spells CASSLHSAGGYTF. The CDR3 bases are TGTGCCAGCAGTTTACATTCCGCAGGTGGCTACACCTTC.

CDR3 in DNA: TGTGCCAGCAGCCCGGGACAGGGGGCGAACACCGGGGAGCTGTTTTTT. Protein sequence: CASSPGQGANTGELFF. The chain recombines TRBV4-2 with TRBJ2-2, with 11 bases that match TRBD1. V lost 4 bases to trimming and J lost 0 bases; unmatched junction nucleotides: 1. Germline V gives CDR1 LGHNA, CDR2 YNFKEQ. The CDR3 sequence is 16 residues long.

The chain recombines TRBV30 with TRBJ1-3, with a tentative D call TRBD1 (5 bases). The CDR3 consists of 12 residues. The germline CDR1 and CDR2 sequences are GTSNPN and SVGIG (reference sequence). V dropped 0 bases and J dropped 9 bases, with 9 bases sitting between them. In DNA, the CDR3 is TGTGCCTGGAGTGTACAAGGGGCCACCATATATTTT. It is translated as CAWSVQGATIYF.

In this sample, this clone turned up a few times. This chain connects TRBV10-3 to TRBJ2-7; D remains unclear. Germline V lookup: CDR1 ENHRY, CDR2 SYGVKD. The CDR3 has 16 residues. Trimming shortened V by 0 bases and J by 1 base, and 13 bases separated the two germline ends. CDR3 sequence (DNA): TGTGCCATCAGTGAGTCGCGTGGCGGTCGATCCTACGAGCAGTACTTC. Translating gives CAISESRGGRSYEQYF.

The J gene is TRBJ2-7, the V gene TRBV6-6; TRBD1 or TRBD2 may be the D gene (5 bases each). Trimming shortened V by 3 bases and J by 2 bases, and 14 bases separated the two germline ends. The CDR3 runs 15 residues. The germline V gene has CDR1 MNHNY and CDR2 SVGAGI (reference sequence). CDR3 sequence: CASSYLPGPAYEQYF. CDR3 coding DNA: TGTGCCAGCAGTTATCTTCCGGGACCGGCCTACGAGCAGTACTTC.

V gene TRBV27 combines with J gene TRBJ2-3, with 10 bases fitting TRBD2. V dropped 10 bases and J dropped 2; count of bases not matched to a gene: 9. CDR3 size: 15 residues. CDR1 is MNHEY and CDR2 is SMNVEV in the germline V gene (reference sequence). In DNA form, the CDR3 reads TGTGCCACCTCACCTAGCGGGAGCTCCACAGATACGCAGTATTTT. Its translation is CATSPSGSSTDTQYF.

This rearrangement joins TRBV6-1 to TRBJ2-4, with D possibly TRBD2 on 5 matching bases. CDR1 MNHNS and CDR2 SASEGT come from the germline V gene. Trimming took off 2 bases at V and 2 bases at J, with 19 bases between the two ends. The CDR3 has 18 residues. CDR3 coding DNA: TGTGCCAGCAGTGAAAACCCATTGGCGGGTGGCACCAAAAACATTCAGTACTTC. Translated: CASSENPLAGGTKNIQYF.